This paragraph covers one TCR beta chain sequence. Its antigen is still unknown. The protocol was immunoSEQ multiplex PCR, while the TCRdb copy is restricted to in-frame clones and leaves out a portion. The table records around 1.9 million clones, about 92% of them present only once. This entry belongs to a study of shared clonotypes between healthy human individuals. CD45RO-negative, CCR7-selected cells formed the naive CD8 fraction, which excluded terminally differentiated effector memory CD45RA+ cells. Study-level points and caveats: Specimens sampled were limited to blood, with tissue repertoires likely differing. Researchers found naive subsets generally carried larger estimated richness than memory subsets.

This CDR3 has 17 amino acids. Trimming left V 1 base short and J 2 bases short, with 18 bases between. CDR1 and CDR2 (germline): LNHNV, YYDKDF (reference sequence). Specimen: naive CD8+ T cells from PBMCs. V and J are TRBV15 and TRBJ2-7, with D possibly being TRBD2 (5 bases). This sequence originates from a man in his late teens or twenties in good health. Some clones in this sample may be carry-over from other donors' samples. The CDR3: CATSRGRGLGGTYEQYF. CDR3 DNA sequence: TGTGCCACCAGCAGAGGGAGAGGGCTCGGAGGCACCTACGAGCAGTACTTC.